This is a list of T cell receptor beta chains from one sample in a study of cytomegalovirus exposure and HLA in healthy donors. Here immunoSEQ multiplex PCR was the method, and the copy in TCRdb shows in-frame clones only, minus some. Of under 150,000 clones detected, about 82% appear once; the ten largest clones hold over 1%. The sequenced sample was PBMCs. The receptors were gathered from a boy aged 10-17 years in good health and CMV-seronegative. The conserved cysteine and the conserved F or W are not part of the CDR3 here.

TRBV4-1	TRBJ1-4	ASSQAHLRGAYEKLF
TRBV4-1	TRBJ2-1	ASSHGWVAGVGNEQF
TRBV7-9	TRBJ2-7	ASSLGTSGANEQY
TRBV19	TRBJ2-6	ASSKEGARGANVLT
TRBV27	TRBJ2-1	ASSPPTSGDEQF
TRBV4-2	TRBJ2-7	ASSRLRTAHEQY
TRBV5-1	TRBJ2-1	ASSLALAGNNEQF
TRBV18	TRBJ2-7	ASSPNTTSYEQY
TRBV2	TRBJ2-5	AIHPAGFQETQY
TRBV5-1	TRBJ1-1	ASSARQGNTEAF
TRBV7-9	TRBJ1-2	ASSARQVTNYGYT
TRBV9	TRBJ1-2	ASSVSETGGLYGYT
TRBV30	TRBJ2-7	AWVRPGGAPYEQY
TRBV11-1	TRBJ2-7	ASSSGQSKYEQY
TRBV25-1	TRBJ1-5	ASSDLLPQH